The 30 T cell receptor beta chains listed next were all sequenced from one sample in a study of STAT5B mutations in CD4+ large granular lymphocyte leukemia. Produced via immunoSEQ multiplex PCR; TCRdb's table is partial and in-frame only. The sample lists around 5,000 clones, around 74% occurring once. Sample: PBMCs. All receptors come from an elderly man with CD4+ T-cell large granular lymphocyte leukemia.

V and J are TRBV4-1 and TRBJ1-4, with D unresolved. The CDR3 is made up of 14 amino acids. Trimming stripped 4 bases from V and 8 bases from J, with 14 bases between. Germline values: CDR1 MGHRA, CDR2 YSYEKL. The CDR3 DNA follows: TGCGCCAGCAGCCGTGGCGGGGATCAGGAAAAACTGTTTTTT. Protein sequence: CASSRGGDQEKLFF.

J is TRBJ2-1 and V is TRBV5-6; possibly TRBD2 for D (6 bases). This CDR3 is built from 15 residues. Per germline, CDR1 SGHDT and CDR2 YYEEEE. V lost 4 bases and J lost 9, with 20 bases in between. The CDR3 nucleotides read TGTGCCAGCAGCCTGGGACTTACAATAACTGGTGAGCAGTTCTTC. Its protein product is CASSLGLTITGEQFF.

The chain has TRBV30 and TRBJ2-1; 8 nucleotides agree with TRBD2. The CDR3 spans 15 residues. The trim removed 4 bases at V and 5 bases at J, leaving 10 bases unmatched. CDR1 and CDR2 (germline): GTSNPN, SVGIG (reference sequence). This chain's CDR3 is CAWIRARGAHNEQFF. The CDR3, as DNA: TGTGCCTGGATCCGGGCGCGGGGGGCTCACAATGAGCAGTTCTTC.

As to this clone: One end of the junction varies from germline; a read error may be responsible. The V call is TRBV27, the J call TRBJ2-1; D gene ambiguous. The CDR3 runs 15 residues. Germline values: CDR1 MNHEY, CDR2 SMNVEV (reference sequence). The chain's CDR3 is CASRLLLNSHNEQFF. The CDR3 coding sequence is TGTGCCAGCAGGCTACTCCTCAACTCCCACAATGAGCAGTTCTTC.

V usage is TRBV27 and J usage is TRBJ1-5; no clear D. The CDR3 totals 10 residues. V was shortened by 8 bases and J by 4 bases, with 3 bases between the two germline ends. Per the germline V gene, CDR1 is MNHEY and CDR2 is SMNVEV (reference sequence). CDR3 in DNA: TGTGCCAGCGGAAATCAGCCCCAGCATTTT. Protein product: CASGNQPQHF.

The chain couples TRBV5-8 to TRBJ1-5; 7 bases are shared with TRBD1. CDR3 length: 15 residues. Germline lookup yields CDR1 SGHTS and CDR2 YDEGEE. V was clipped by 2 bases and J by 4 bases; unmatched bases: 6. The DNA of the CDR3 is TGTGCCAGCAGCTTAACGACAGGGCCGAATCAGCCCCAGCATTTT. Protein sequence: CASSLTTGPNQPQHF.

The chain links TRBV27 to TRBJ2-1; D is undetermined. This CDR3 is built from 15 residues. Trimming took 5 bases from V and 4 from J, leaving 15 bases between them. Germline CDR1 MNHEY, CDR2 SMNVEV (reference sequence). Written as DNA, the CDR3 is TGTGCCAGCAGTCCGTTCCCCTTGGGGTACAATGAGCAGTTCTTC. It yields the protein CASSPFPLGYNEQFF.

The chain employs TRBV7-2 and TRBJ1-2; unclear D gene. Trimming cost V 4 bases and J 10 bases, with 16 bases left between them. CDR1 is SGHTA and CDR2 is FQGNSA in the germline V gene. The CDR3 is 13 residues long. In DNA, the CDR3 is TGTGCCAGCAGCTCTCCCGATTCTACCACCTACACCTTC. This sequence encodes CASSSPDSTTYTF.

The chain links TRBV5-4 to TRBJ2-3; no clear D gene. V was trimmed by 2 bases and J by 2 bases, leaving 0 bases between them. The CDR3 is 11 amino acids. The germline CDR1 and CDR2 sequences are SGHNT and YYREEE (reference sequence). The CDR3 protein is CASSFTDTQYF. Here the CDR3 DNA reads TGTGCCAGCAGCTTCACAGATACGCAGTATTTT.

V is TRBV5-6 and J is TRBJ1-2, with D hard to call. Germline values: CDR1 SGHDT, CDR2 YYEEEE. This CDR3 is 14 amino acids long. Trimming cost V 5 bases and J 0 bases, with 11 bases left between them. CDR3 in amino acids: CASRRLLPNYGYTF. Written as DNA, the CDR3 is TGTGCCAGCAGGCGGCTTCTACCTAACTATGGCTACACCTTC. The full variable domain, rest sourced from reference TRBV5-6 and TRBJ1-2, is DAGVTQSPTHLIKTRGQQVTLRCSPKSGHDTVSWYQQALGQGPQFIFQYYEEEERQRGNFPDRFSGHQFPNYSSELNVNALLLGDSALYLCASRRLLPNYGYTFGSGTRLTVV.

This clone was seen a few times. The chain employs TRBV29-1 and TRBJ1-2, with unresolved D. Deletions cut 5 bases from V and 7 bases from J, with 11 bases between. This CDR3 contains 11 residues. Germline CDR1 and CDR2: SQVTM and ANQGSEA. CDR3 sequence reads: CSVPQFAGYTF. As DNA, the CDR3 is TGCAGCGTTCCGCAGTTCGCTGGCTACACCTTC.

The chain employs TRBV10-3 and TRBJ1-6, with unresolved D. Germline lookup yields CDR1 ENHRY and CDR2 SYGVKD. The CDR3 consists of 14 residues. Trimming left V 2 bases short and J 11 bases short, with 13 bases between. This CDR3 reads CAISEPDAWPPLHF. Written as DNA, the CDR3 is TGTGCCATCAGTGAGCCGGACGCTTGGCCACCCCTCCACTTT.

The V call is TRBV27, the J call TRBJ2-1; 11 nucleotides line up with TRBD2. Trimming took 5 bases from V and 5 from J; bases not matched to a gene: 5. The CDR3 spans 15 residues. The germline V gene encodes CDR1 MNHEY and CDR2 SMNVEV (reference sequence). CDR3 nucleotides: TGTGCCAGCAGTCTACTAGCGGGAGTTAACAATGAGCAGTTCTTC. Translating it yields CASSLLAGVNNEQFF.

The chain recombines TRBV30 with TRBJ1-2; 8 bases agree with TRBD1. This CDR3 comprises 16 residues. CDR1 GTSNPN and CDR2 SVGIG come from the germline V gene (reference sequence). J was trimmed by 4 bases and V by 0 bases; bases with no gene match: 10. The CDR3: CAWSVGAGGSSYGYTF. CDR3 coding DNA: TGTGCCTGGAGTGTCGGGGCAGGGGGCTCGAGCTATGGCTACACCTTC.

The V call is TRBV7-4, the J call TRBJ2-5; the match to TRBD2 covers 7 bases. This CDR3 has 15 amino acids. The trim removed 7 bases at V and 5 bases at J, leaving 13 bases unmatched. Germline loops: CDR1 SGHVT, CDR2 SQSDAQ. The CDR3 here is CASITNNGEGETQYF. CDR3 nucleotide sequence: TGTGCCAGCATCACGAATAATGGGGAGGGGGAGACCCAGTACTTC.

The genes are TRBV4-3 and TRBJ1-2; D is ambiguous. V shed 0 bases and J shed 7 bases, with 18 bases lying between them. CDR1 is LGHNA, CDR2 YSLEER, per germline. This CDR3 contains 16 residues. The CDR3 DNA is TGCGCCAGCAGCCAAGATCGGGCCCTCCCGAATTCTGGCTACACCTTC. Its translation: CASSQDRALPNSGYTF.

The sample holds a few counts of this clone. This chain connects TRBV5-4 to TRBJ1-1; D ambiguous. Germline CDR1 and CDR2: SGHNT and YYREEE (reference sequence). The ends were cut back, 5 bases at V and 4 bases at J, with 12 bases in the middle. The CDR3 covers 13 residues. The DNA for the CDR3 is TGTGCCAGCAGTCCTAGGGATTCCACTGAAGCTTTCTTT. This gives the protein CASSPRDSTEAFF.

The rearrangement uses TRBV6-5 and TRBJ2-7; D is perhaps TRBD1 (5 bases). The CDR3 sequence is 13 residues long. Germline CDR1 MNHEY, CDR2 SVGAGI. Trimming took off 5 bases at V and 0 bases at J, with 8 bases between the two ends. The CDR3 region has the DNA TGTGCCAGCAGTGGAGACAGCTCCTACGAGCAGTACTTC. Translated, it gives CASSGDSSYEQYF.

V is TRBV7-3 and J is TRBJ2-3; the D is unclear. The CDR3 loop spans 14 amino acids. The V gene lost 6 bases and the J gene lost 2 bases, with 12 bases spanning the gap. The germline gives CDR1 SGHTA, CDR2 FQGTGA. The CDR3, as DNA: TGTGCCAGCAGTTTGGACGGTCCCACAGATACGCAGTATTTT. This gives the protein CASSLDGPTDTQYF.

This chain joins TRBV7-3 and TRBJ1-4; tentative D call: TRBD1 (5 bases). The CDR3 loop spans 14 amino acids. Deletions cut 8 bases from V and 8 bases from J, with 18 bases between. Germline lookup yields CDR1 SGHTA and CDR2 FQGTGA. Here the CDR3 reads CASGWGGPGEKLFF. For the CDR3, the DNA is TGTGCCAGCGGCTGGGGGGGTCCGGGGGAAAAACTGTTTTTT.

The CDR3 loop reads CASSLAGFGNYGYTF. The CDR3 DNA is TGTGCCAGCAGCTTAGCAGGGTTTGGTAACTATGGCTACACCTTC. This chain joins TRBV7-9 and TRBJ1-2, with unresolved D. The V and J ends lost 0 bases and 1 base respectively, with 9 bases between them. The germline gives CDR1 SEHNR, CDR2 FQNEAQ (reference sequence). This CDR3 contains 15 residues.

The chain employs TRBV19 and TRBJ2-6, with D possibly called TRBD1 or TRBD2 (6 bases each). V gave up 5 bases and J gave up 0 bases, with 23 bases separating them. The CDR3 covers 20 residues. CDR1 and CDR2 (germline): LNHDA, SQIVND (reference sequence). In DNA, the CDR3 is TGTGCCAGTAGTCCTCGACAGGTTCAGATGGGAGGCTCTGGGGCCAACGTCCTGACTTTC. Protein product: CASSPRQVQMGGSGANVLTF.

The chain carries TRBV9 and TRBJ2-7, with 10 bases fitting TRBD1. This CDR3 spans 14 amino acids. V was clipped by 3 bases and J by 5 bases; unmatched bases: 5. Germline CDR1 reads SGDLS; CDR2 reads YYNGEE. CDR3 loop: CASSETGGFDEQYF. DNA of the CDR3: TGTGCCAGCAGCGAGACAGGGGGCTTCGACGAGCAGTACTTC.

The count of this clone is one. The V and J genes are TRBV28 and TRBJ2-7; the D is unclear. V shed 8 bases and J shed 4 bases, with 15 bases lying between them. This CDR3 is 13 amino acids long. Looked up from germline, CDR1 is MDHEN and CDR2 is SYDVKM. The CDR3 DNA sequence: TGTGCCAGCCGCCCCCACTCCTCGTACGAGCAGTACTTC. This gives the protein CASRPHSSYEQYF. Combining the CDR3 with reference TRBV28 and TRBJ2-7 gives the whole variable domain DVKVTQSSRYLVKRTGEKVFLECVQDMDHENMFWYRQDPGLGLRLIYFSYDVKMKEKGDIPEGYSVSREKKERFSLILESASTNQTSMYLCASRPHSSYEQYFGPGTRLTVT.

The chain employs TRBV27 and TRBJ1-2; D gene uncertain. Germline V lookup: CDR1 MNHEY, CDR2 SMNVEV (reference sequence). The CDR3 totals 15 residues. V was shortened by 10 bases and J by 4 bases, with 22 bases between the two germline ends. The CDR3 nucleotides read TGTGCCACCAGCACCCCTACACCGGCGGGCTATGGCTACACCTTC. This gives the protein CATSTPTPAGYGYTF.

This sequence joins TRBV29-1 and TRBJ1-2; maybe TRBD1 (5 bases). The CDR3 has 14 amino acids. V dropped 4 bases and J dropped 3 bases, with 15 bases sitting between them. Germline CDR1 SQVTM, CDR2 ANQGSEA. CDR3 nucleotides: TGCAGCGTTGCCGGGACCGTTTTCGACTATGGCTACACCTTC. It specifies CSVAGTVFDYGYTF.

The J gene is TRBJ1-1, the V gene TRBV6-5; no clear D gene. The V and J ends lost 5 bases and 6 bases respectively, with 7 bases between them. Germline V gives CDR1 MNHEY, CDR2 SVGAGI. CDR3 length equals 11 residues. CDR3 sequence: CASSVGPEAFF. The CDR3, as DNA: TGTGCCAGCAGTGTCGGCCCTGAAGCTTTCTTT.

This chain joins TRBV18 and TRBJ2-7; tentatively, D is TRBD2 (6 bases). Trimming cost V 2 bases and J 5 bases, with 13 bases left between them. The CDR3 consists of 14 residues. Germline CDR1 reads KGHSH; CDR2 reads LQKENI. The CDR3 sequence: CASSPSLAIDEQYF. CDR3 DNA sequence: TGTGCCAGCTCACCATCACTAGCAATCGACGAGCAGTACTTC.

This clone was seen only a few times. V is TRBV11-1 and J is TRBJ1-2, with D hard to call. Germline V gives CDR1 SGHAT, CDR2 FQDESV (reference sequence). The CDR3 sequence is 13 residues long. V lost 4 bases to trimming and J lost 2 bases, with 8 bases between them. CDR3: CASSSQTNYGYTF. DNA of the CDR3: TGTGCCAGCAGCTCACAGACAAACTATGGCTACACCTTC.

Only a few counts were recorded for this clone. J is TRBJ2-2 and V is TRBV7-9, with no clear D. Looked up from germline, CDR1 is SEHNR and CDR2 is FQNEAQ (reference sequence). The CDR3 has 13 amino acids. The ends were cut back, 5 bases at V and 7 bases at J, with 11 bases in the middle. CDR3 bases: TGTGCCAGCAGCGAATATGTGGACGGGGAGCTGTTTTTT. It is translated as CASSEYVDGELFF. Complete variable domain (other parts from reference TRBV7-9 and TRBJ2-2): DTGVSQNPRHKITKRGQNVTFRCDPISEHNRLYWYRQTLGQGPEFLTYFQNEAQLEKSRLLSDRFSAERPKGSFSTLEIQRTEQGDSAMYLCASSEYVDGELFFGEGSRLTVL.